The following is a T cell receptor beta chain sequence with its context. This clonotype occurred a few times. The antigen it recognizes is unknown. Per-base qualities were not stored, and no clone one base away is much larger. Compared with germline, V lacks 7 bases and J lacks 7 bases; bases without a gene match: 4. CDR1 and CDR2 (LNHNV, YYDKDF) derive from the germline V gene (reference sequence). Taken from cysteine to phenylalanine, the CDR3 has 12 residues. Just CDR3 DNA is preserved here, 36 bases in frame from base 1. This entry comes from a study of T-cell memory formation after mild COVID-19 listed by TCRdb under 2021. At the level of the whole study: Most TCR sequence clusters were specific to one of the two donors. The cohort was made up of two young adult volunteers, one female and one male, who were previously healthy. Longitudinal TCRalpha and TCRbeta repertoire sequencing tracked T-cell clones expanding and contracting after mild COVID-19 in a couple of donors. Results the study describes overall, beyond this receptor: Contracting CD4+ clones were located mainly in the CM and EM memory subsets, whereas CD8+ clones were found to be enriched in EMRA. The second-wave clones that peaked on day 37 were not confirmed to be SARS-CoV-2 specific. Some responding clones were detected in pre-infection memory, which suggested that pre-existing cross-reactive memory T cells had joined the SARS-CoV-2 response. Balanced CD4/CD8 phenotypes were observed for clones contracting from day 15 to 85, whereas a bias towards CD4+ was observed for a second wave of clones expanding from day 15 to 37. Only two mild cases were covered in the study, and larger cohorts including severe cases with pre-infection samples were considered necessary.

Ficoll-Paque density gradient centrifugation was the method used to isolate PBMCs. The instrument given in TCRdb is Illumina NovaSeq 6000. TCRalpha and TCRbeta cDNA libraries were constructed by 5'RACE with constant-segment primers, with sample barcodes and unique molecular identifiers being introduced. RNA was extracted from every sample with Trizol reagent. Libraries were amplified in two PCR steps, with a second sample barcode and Illumina TruSeq adapters added in the second step. The libraries were sequenced on an Illumina NovaSeq using 2 x 150 bp paired-end reads. The authors processed their data as follows. The reads were demultiplexed and collapsed into UMI-guided consensus sequences using migec v1.2.7. With mixcr v2.1.11, UMI consensuses were aligned to TRA and TRB V and J templates and assembled into clonotypes. A clonotype was counted as expanded or contracted only when both edgeR and NoisET called the clonotype significant, with the noise models trained on biological replicates. For edgeR calls, the thresholds were a false discovery rate-adjusted p below 0.01 and a log2 fold-change of 1. As an exploratory analysis of dynamics, PCA with hierarchical clustering was applied to max-normalized trajectories of the 1000 most abundant clonotypes. Each responding clone was given a CD4 or CD8 phenotype based on the CD4+ and CD8+ repertoires, which had been sequenced separately. TCRdb took the public reads, trimmed them with fastp at Q25, ran MiXCR for clone calling and kept in-frame beta chains. Rows with a matching CDR3 protein are joined into one entry that keeps the most common DNA and genes. The V and J calls come from TCRdb's annotation, not from the publication. The sample includes hundreds of thousands of distinct CDR3 sequences, with about a fifth observed a single time. Around 13% of the sample comes from the top ten.

Sequenced material: PBMCs or a T cell subset sorted from them (not recorded which). The chain uses TRBV15 and TRBJ1-5; the junction holds 7 bases that match TRBD1. The clonotype comes from an adult woman who had mild COVID-19 (a few samples of this study predate the infection). The sample titles of this study are shuffled in the database, so cell type and time point are left out; the donor was told from shared clones. The nucleotide sequence is given as TGTGCCACCACCACAGGGGAACAGCCCCAGCATTTT. This codes for CATTTGEQPQHF.